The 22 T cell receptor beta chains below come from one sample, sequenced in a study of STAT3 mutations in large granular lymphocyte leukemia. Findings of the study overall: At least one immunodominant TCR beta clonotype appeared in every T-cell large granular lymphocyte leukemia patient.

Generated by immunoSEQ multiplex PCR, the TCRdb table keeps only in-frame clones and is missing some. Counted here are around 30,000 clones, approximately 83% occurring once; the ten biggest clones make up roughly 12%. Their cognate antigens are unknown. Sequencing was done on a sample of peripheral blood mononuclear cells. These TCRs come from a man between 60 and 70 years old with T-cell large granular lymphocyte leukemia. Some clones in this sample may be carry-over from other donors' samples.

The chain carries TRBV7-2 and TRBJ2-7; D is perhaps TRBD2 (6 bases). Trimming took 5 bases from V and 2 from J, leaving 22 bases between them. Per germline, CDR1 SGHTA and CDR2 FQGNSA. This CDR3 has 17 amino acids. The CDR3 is CASSLGLTGTMTYEQYF. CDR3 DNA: TGTGCCAGCAGCCTAGGACTAACCGGGACCATGACCTACGAGCAGTACTTC.

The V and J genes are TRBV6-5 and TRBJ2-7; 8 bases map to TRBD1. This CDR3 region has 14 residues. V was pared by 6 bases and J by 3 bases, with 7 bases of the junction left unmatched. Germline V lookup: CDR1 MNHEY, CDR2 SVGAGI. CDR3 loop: CASSSGTGSYEQYF. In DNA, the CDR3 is TGTGCCAGCAGCTCCGGGACAGGAAGCTACGAGCAGTACTTC.

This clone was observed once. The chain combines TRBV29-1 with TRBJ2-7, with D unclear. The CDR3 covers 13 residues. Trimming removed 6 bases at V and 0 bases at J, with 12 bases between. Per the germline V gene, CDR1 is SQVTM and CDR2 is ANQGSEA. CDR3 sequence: CSVERLASYEQYF. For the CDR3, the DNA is TGCAGCGTCGAAAGATTAGCCTCCTACGAGCAGTACTTC.

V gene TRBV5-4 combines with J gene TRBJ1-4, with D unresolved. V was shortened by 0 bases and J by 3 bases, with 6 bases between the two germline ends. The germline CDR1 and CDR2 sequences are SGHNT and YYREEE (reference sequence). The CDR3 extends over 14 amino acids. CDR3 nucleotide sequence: TGTGCCAGCAGCTTGGAAGGGCCTAATGAAAAACTGTTTTTT. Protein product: CASSLEGPNEKLFF.

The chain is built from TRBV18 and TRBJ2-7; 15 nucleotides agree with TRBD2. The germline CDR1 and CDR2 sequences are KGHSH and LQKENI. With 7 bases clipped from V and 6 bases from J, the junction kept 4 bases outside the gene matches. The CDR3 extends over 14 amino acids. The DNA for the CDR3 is TGTGCCAGCTTAGGGACTAGCGGGAGGATCGAGCAGTACTTC. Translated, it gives CASLGTSGRIEQYF.

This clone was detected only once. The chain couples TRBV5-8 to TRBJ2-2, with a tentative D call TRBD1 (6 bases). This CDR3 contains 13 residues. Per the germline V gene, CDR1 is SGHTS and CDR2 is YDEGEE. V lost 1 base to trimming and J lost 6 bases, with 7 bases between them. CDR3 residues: CASSLNRAGELFF. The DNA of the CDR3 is TGTGCCAGCAGCTTGAACAGGGCCGGGGAGCTGTTTTTT.

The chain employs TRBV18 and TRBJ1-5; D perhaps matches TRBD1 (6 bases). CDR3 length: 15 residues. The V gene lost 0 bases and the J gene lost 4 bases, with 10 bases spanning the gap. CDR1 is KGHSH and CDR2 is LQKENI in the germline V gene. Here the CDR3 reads CASSPPGGVNQPQHF. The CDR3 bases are TGTGCCAGCTCACCACCAGGGGGTGTAAATCAGCCCCAGCATTTT.

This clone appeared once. This CDR3 is CSLASGYGYTF. Written as DNA, the CDR3 is TGCAGCCTTGCGTCGGGCTATGGCTACACCTTC. The chain combines TRBV20-1 with TRBJ1-2; no clear D. In germline, CDR1 is DFQATT, CDR2 SNEGSKA (reference sequence). This CDR3 contains 11 residues.

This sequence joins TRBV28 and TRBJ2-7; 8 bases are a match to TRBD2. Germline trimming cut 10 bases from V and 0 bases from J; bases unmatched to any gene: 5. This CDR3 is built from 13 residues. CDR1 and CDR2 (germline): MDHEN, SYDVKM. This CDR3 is CAIAGGSSYEQYF. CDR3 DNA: TGTGCCATTGCGGGGGGTAGCTCCTACGAGCAGTACTTC. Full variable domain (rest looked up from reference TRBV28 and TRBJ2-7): DVKVTQSSRYLVKRTGEKVFLECVQDMDHENMFWYRQDPGLGLRLIYFSYDVKMKEKGDIPEGYSVSREKKERFSLILESASTNQTSMYLCAIAGGSSYEQYFGPGTRLTVT.

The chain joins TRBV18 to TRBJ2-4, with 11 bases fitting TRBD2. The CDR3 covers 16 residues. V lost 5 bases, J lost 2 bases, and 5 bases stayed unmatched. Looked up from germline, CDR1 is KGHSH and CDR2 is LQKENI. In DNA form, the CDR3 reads TGTGCCAGCTCAGGCACTAGCGGGAGTACCAAAAACATTCAGTACTTC. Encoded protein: CASSGTSGSTKNIQYF.

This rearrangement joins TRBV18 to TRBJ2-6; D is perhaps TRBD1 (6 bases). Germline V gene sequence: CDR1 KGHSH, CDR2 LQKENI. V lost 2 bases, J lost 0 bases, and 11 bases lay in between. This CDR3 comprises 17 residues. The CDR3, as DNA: TGTGCCAGCTCACCAGTGGACAGCCGCTCTGGGGCCAACGTCCTGACTTTC. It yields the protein CASSPVDSRSGANVLTF.

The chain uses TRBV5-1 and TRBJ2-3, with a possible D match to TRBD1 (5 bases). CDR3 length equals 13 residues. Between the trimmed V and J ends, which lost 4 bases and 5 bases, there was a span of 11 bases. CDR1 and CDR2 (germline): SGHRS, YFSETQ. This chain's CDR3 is CASSTQGEDTQYF. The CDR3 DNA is TGCGCCAGCAGCACGCAAGGGGAAGATACGCAGTATTTT.

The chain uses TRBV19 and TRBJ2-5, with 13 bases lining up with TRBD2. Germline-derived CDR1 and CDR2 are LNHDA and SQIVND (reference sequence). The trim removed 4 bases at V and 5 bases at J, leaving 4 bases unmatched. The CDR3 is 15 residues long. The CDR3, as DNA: TGTGCCAGTAGTAACGGACTAGCGGGGGTGGAGACCCAGTACTTC. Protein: CASSNGLAGVETQYF.

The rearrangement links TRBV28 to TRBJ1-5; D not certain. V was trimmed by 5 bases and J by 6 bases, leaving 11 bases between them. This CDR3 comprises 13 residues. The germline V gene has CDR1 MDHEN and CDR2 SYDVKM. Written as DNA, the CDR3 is TGTGCCAGCAGTCCCACCCCGACTCAGCCCCAGCATTTT. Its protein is CASSPTPTQPQHF.

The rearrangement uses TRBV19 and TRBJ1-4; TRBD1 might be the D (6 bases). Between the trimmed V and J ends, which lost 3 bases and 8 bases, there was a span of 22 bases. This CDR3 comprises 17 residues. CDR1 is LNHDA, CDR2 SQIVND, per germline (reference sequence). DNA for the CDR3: TGTGCCAGTAGTATCGGAGGACGGGGGCGGGCAGAGGAAAAACTGTTTTTT. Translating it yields CASSIGGRGRAEEKLFF.

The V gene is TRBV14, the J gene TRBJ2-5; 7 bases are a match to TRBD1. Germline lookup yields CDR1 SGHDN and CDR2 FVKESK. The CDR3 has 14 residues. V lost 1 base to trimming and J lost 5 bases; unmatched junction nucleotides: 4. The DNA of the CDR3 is TGTGCCAGCAGCCAAGCCGGACAGGCGGAGACCCAGTACTTC. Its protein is CASSQAGQAETQYF.

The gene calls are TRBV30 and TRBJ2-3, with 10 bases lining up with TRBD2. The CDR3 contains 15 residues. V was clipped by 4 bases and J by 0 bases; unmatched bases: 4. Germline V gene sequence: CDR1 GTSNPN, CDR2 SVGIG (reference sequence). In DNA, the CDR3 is TGTGCCTGGACCCCGGGACTAGCGAGCACAGATACGCAGTATTTT. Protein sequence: CAWTPGLASTDTQYF.

The CDR3 is CASSPGGQGASDTQYF. In DNA form, the CDR3 reads TGCGCCAGCAGCCCTGGCGGACAGGGGGCTTCAGATACGCAGTATTTT. The V call is TRBV5-1, the J call TRBJ2-3; 11 bases align to TRBD1. The CDR3 runs to 16 residues. With 4 bases clipped from V and 4 bases from J, the junction kept 8 bases outside the gene matches. CDR1 and CDR2 (germline): SGHRS, YFSETQ.

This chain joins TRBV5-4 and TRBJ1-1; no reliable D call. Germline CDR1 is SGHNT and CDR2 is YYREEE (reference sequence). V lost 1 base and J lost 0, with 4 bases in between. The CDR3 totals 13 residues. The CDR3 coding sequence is TGTGCCAGCAGCTTGTCGGTGAACACTGAAGCTTTCTTT. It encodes CASSLSVNTEAFF.

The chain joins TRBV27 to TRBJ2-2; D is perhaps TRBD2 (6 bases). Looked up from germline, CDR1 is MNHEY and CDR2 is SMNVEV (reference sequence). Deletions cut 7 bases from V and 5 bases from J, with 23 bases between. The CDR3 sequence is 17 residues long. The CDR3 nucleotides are TGTGCCAGCACCCAGCGGGTGGCCAATAGGGGTACCGGGGAGCTGTTTTTT. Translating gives CASTQRVANRGTGELFF.

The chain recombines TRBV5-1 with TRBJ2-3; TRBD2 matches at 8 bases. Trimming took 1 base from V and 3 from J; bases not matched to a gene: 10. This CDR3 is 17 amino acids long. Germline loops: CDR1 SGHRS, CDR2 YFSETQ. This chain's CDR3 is CASSLRSSGRRTDTQYF. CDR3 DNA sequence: TGCGCCAGCAGCTTGAGGTCAAGCGGGAGACGAACAGATACGCAGTATTTT.

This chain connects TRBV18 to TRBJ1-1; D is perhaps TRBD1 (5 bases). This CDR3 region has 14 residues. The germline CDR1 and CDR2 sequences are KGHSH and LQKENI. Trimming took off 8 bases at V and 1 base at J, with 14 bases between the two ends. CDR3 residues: CASAQGVGNTEAFF. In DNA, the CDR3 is TGTGCCAGCGCCCAAGGGGTGGGGAACACTGAAGCTTTCTTT.